This paragraph covers one TCR beta chain sequence. Antigen unknown. UMI-labeled 5' RACE TRB cDNA libraries were prepared from the cells. TCRdb reprocessed the 5' RACE reads and keeps a single row for each CDR3 protein, giving no DNA. In all, the sample yields some 120,000 distinct CDR3 sequences. The data derive from a study of CXCR3-negative and CXCR3-positive naive CD8 T cells. Study in general: With about 1.5 +/- 0.3 million reads per library, the TRB reads numbered around 130 million in total.

Germline assignment: CDR1 SQVTM and CDR2 ANQGSEA. CDR3 length: 15 amino acids. Study results and caveats: For the naive subsets, surface CD5 was similar, and TCR strength was inferred from TRB CDR3 properties. Comparison of naive cells showed more hydrophobic TRB CDR3s in CXCR3-positive than in CXCR3-negative naive cells. Memory, not naive, CXCR3-negative and CXCR3-positive cells differed in TRBV-TRBJ usage.

V is TRBV29-1 and J is TRBJ2-7. This TCR was sampled from a human donor in good health. Some clones in this sample may be carry-over from other donors' samples. The sequenced sample consisted of naive CXCR3+ CD8+ T cells from blood. The subset denotes: CD45RO-CCR7+CD27+CD95- naive CD8+ T cells expressing CXCR3 (TNR3+). The chain's CDR3 is CSVVAAHSNSYEQYF.